This T cell receptor (beta chain) is drawn from a study of PD-1 blockade in classical Hodgkin lymphoma. Sequencing used immunoSEQ multiplex PCR; TCRdb keeps in-frame clones, though not all of them. The repertoire holds about 32,000 clones, with over 75% as singletons. Regarding this clone: Its target is unknown.

CDR1 and CDR2 (germline): SGHDN, FVKESK. V was cut by 1 base and J by 11 bases, with 9 bases left in between. The CDR3 is made up of 13 amino acids. Study-wide points: The study found that TCR diversity rose significantly by C4D1 in CD4+ but not CD8+ cells. No one has yet defined what causes the repertoire differences, which may be disease activity or prior therapy.

Sample time point: cycle 4 day 1 (C4D1), after 6 weeks of nivolumab. All patients relapsed after autologous stem cell transplantation, and brentuximab vedotin exposure varied. The TCR comes from a human donor with classical Hodgkin lymphoma. The sample consisted of peripheral blood mononuclear cells (PBMCs), taken before the fourth cycle of nivolumab. The V and J genes are TRBV14 and TRBJ1-6; D gene ambiguous. The CDR3 protein is CASSQVKAAPLHF. As DNA, the CDR3 is TGTGCCAGCAGCCAAGTAAAGGCAGCACCCCTCCACTTT. The full variable domain, its missing parts supplied by reference TRBV14 and TRBJ1-6, is EAGVTQFPSHSVIEKGQTVTLRCDPISGHDNLYWYRRVMGKEIKFLLHFVKESKQDESGMPNNRFLAERTGGTYSTLKVQPAELEDSGVYFCASSQVKAAPLHFGNGTRLTVT.